These 22 T cell receptor beta chains share one sample of origin, sequenced in a study of T cell clonotyping in hematopoietic cell transplantation. Assay: immunoSEQ multiplex PCR; the TCRdb copy retains only in-frame clones and omits some. The sample has about 2,900 clones; about 80% are singletons. The input for sequencing was peripheral blood mononuclear cells, taken 30 days after allogeneic stem cell transplant. Receptors originate from a male patient between 55 and 70 years old who had an allogeneic stem cell transplant, so T cells may come from the graft donor. Some clones in this sample may be carry-over from other donors' samples.

V usage is TRBV5-1 and J usage is TRBJ2-4, with 8 bases identical to TRBD2. The junction had 0 bases not matched to a gene; V was cut back by 0 bases and J by 4 bases. Germline CDR1 SGHRS, CDR2 YFSETQ. This CDR3 is 14 amino acids long. CDR3 loop: CASSLGLAKNIQYF. In DNA form, the CDR3 reads TGCGCCAGCAGCTTGGGACTAGCGAAAAACATTCAGTACTTC. The entire variable domain, with the rest obtained from reference TRBV5-1 and TRBJ2-4, is as follows: KAGVTQTPRYLIKTRGQQVTLSCSPISGHRSVSWYQQTPGQGLQFLFEYFSETQRNKGNFPGRFSGRQFSNSRSEMNVSTLELGDSALYLCASSLGLAKNIQYFGAGTRLSVL.

The V call is TRBV6-1, the J call TRBJ2-7, with 9 bases aligning to TRBD1. Germline trimming cut 7 bases from V and 2 bases from J; bases unmatched to any gene: 6. The germline CDR1 and CDR2 sequences are MNHNS and SASEGT. This CDR3 is 14 amino acids long. The CDR3 nucleotides are TGTGCCAGCAAGCCACAGGGGGCTACCTACGAGCAGTACTTC. It specifies CASKPQGATYEQYF.

With respect to this clone: The sample has other DNA sequences that encode this CDR3 too. The V gene is TRBV6-5, the J gene TRBJ2-7; 9 bases are shared with TRBD2. The germline V gene has CDR1 MNHEY and CDR2 SVGAGI. The CDR3 is 15 amino acids. Trimming took 0 bases from V and 0 from J; bases not matched to a gene: 0. The CDR3 loop reads CASSYSAGGSYEQYF. CDR3 bases: TGTGCCAGCAGTTACTCAGCGGGGGGCTCCTACGAGCAGTACTTC.

The chain links TRBV29-1 to TRBJ1-1, with TRBD1 as a possible D gene (5 bases). Trimming pared 3 bases from V and 1 base from J, leaving 12 bases between. The CDR3 has 14 amino acids. Germline lookup yields CDR1 SQVTM and CDR2 ANQGSEA. CDR3 in amino acids: CSVDVGERNTEAFF. The CDR3 DNA is TGCAGCGTTGATGTGGGGGAGAGGAACACTGAAGCTTTCTTT.

This clone was detected only a few times. This sequence joins TRBV4-3 and TRBJ2-2; 8 bases line up with TRBD1. Germline V gene lookup returns CDR1 LGHNA and CDR2 YSLEER. After removal of 2 bases from V and 9 bases from J, the junction contained 2 bases not matched to a gene. The CDR3 consists of 13 residues. In DNA form, the CDR3 reads TGCGCCAGCAGCCAACGGACAGGGAGGGAGCTGTTTTTT. It yields the protein CASSQRTGRELFF.

In the case of this clone: Other nucleotide sequences in the sample specify the same CDR3. The rearrangement uses TRBV30 and TRBJ1-1; D uncertain. The V gene's germline CDR1 is GTSNPN and CDR2 SVGIG (reference sequence). V shed 3 bases and J shed 0 bases, with 8 bases lying between them. The CDR3 has 13 residues. CDR3 loop: CAWRGQMNTEAFF. The CDR3 coding sequence is TGTGCCTGGAGGGGTCAGATGAACACTGAAGCTTTCTTT.

V gene TRBV5-4 combines with J gene TRBJ2-7, with D possibly being TRBD1 or TRBD2 (5 bases each). V gave up 5 bases and J gave up 0 bases, with 9 bases separating them. This CDR3 comprises 13 residues. Germline V lookup: CDR1 SGHNT, CDR2 YYREEE (reference sequence). The chain's CDR3 is CASSWDGSYEQYF. The CDR3 nucleotides read TGTGCCAGCAGTTGGGACGGCTCCTACGAGCAGTACTTC.

The J gene is TRBJ2-1, the V gene TRBV10-1; the D call may be TRBD1 or TRBD2 (6 bases each). V lost 2 bases to trimming and J lost 15 bases, with 14 bases between them. The CDR3 runs 12 residues. Germline loops: CDR1 WNHNN, CDR2 SYGVQD (reference sequence). The CDR3 bases are TGCGCCAGCAGTGAGGAGGGGGGACGGAGGTTCTTC. Protein sequence: CASSEEGGRRFF.

The V gene is TRBV30, the J gene TRBJ1-1, with D possibly being TRBD1 (6 bases). The CDR3 extends over 13 amino acids. Trimming shortened V by 3 bases and J by 4 bases, and 12 bases separated the two germline ends. Germline V gene sequence: CDR1 GTSNPN, CDR2 SVGIG (reference sequence). This CDR3 is CAWRGGFSTEAFF. The CDR3 region has the DNA TGTGCCTGGAGAGGGGGTTTCAGCACTGAAGCTTTCTTT. The variable domain in full, with the rest retrieved from reference TRBV30 and TRBJ1-1, is SQTIHQWPATLVQPVGSPLSLECTVEGTSNPNLYWYRQAAGRGLQLLFYSVGIGQISSEVPQNLSASRPQDRQFILSSKKLLLSDSGFYLCAWRGGFSTEAFFGQGTRLTVV.

This chain links TRBV27 with TRBJ1-5, with TRBD1 matching 8 bases. The CDR3 loop spans 14 amino acids. V was pared by 8 bases and J by 1 base, with 4 bases of the junction left unmatched. Germline-derived CDR1 and CDR2 are MNHEY and SMNVEV (reference sequence). Here the CDR3 DNA reads TGTGCCAGCGCCCGGACAGGGAGCAATCAGCCCCAGCATTTT. It specifies CASARTGSNQPQHF.

This chain links TRBV6-5 with TRBJ1-5; D unresolved. The germline V gene encodes CDR1 MNHEY and CDR2 SVGAGI. The CDR3 is made up of 14 amino acids. V lost 6 bases and J 0 bases, leaving 9 bases between the germline ends. The CDR3 bases are TGTGCCAGCAGCTGGACGGGTAGCAATCAGCCCCAGCATTTT. Amino acid sequence: CASSWTGSNQPQHF.

This chain uses TRBV6-6 with TRBJ2-7; 7 bases line up with TRBD1. This CDR3 contains 13 residues. Losses at the gene ends were 6 bases for V and 7 bases for J; bases not matched to a gene: 9. CDR1 MNHNY and CDR2 SVGAGI come from the germline V gene (reference sequence). The CDR3 reads CASRSRGPGEQYF. CDR3 sequence (DNA): TGTGCCAGCAGGTCGAGGGGGCCGGGAGAGCAGTACTTC.

This chain joins TRBV30 and TRBJ2-5; D perhaps matches TRBD1 (5 bases). Germline CDR1 reads GTSNPN; CDR2 reads SVGIG (reference sequence). V was clipped by 1 base and J by 3 bases, with 6 bases between them. This CDR3 comprises 12 residues. CDR3 sequence: CAWSGQKETQYF. CDR3 nucleotide sequence: TGTGCCTGGAGTGGACAGAAAGAGACCCAGTACTTC.

This clone was seen a few times. The V and J genes are TRBV18 and TRBJ1-1; 9 nucleotides line up with TRBD1. J lost 0 bases, V lost 5 bases, and 7 bases had no gene match. Germline CDR1 reads KGHSH; CDR2 reads LQKENI. The CDR3 loop spans 16 amino acids. Here the CDR3 DNA reads TGTGCCAGCTCATCGACAGGGGGAGGTATGAACACTGAAGCTTTCTTT. Its protein product is CASSSTGGGMNTEAFF. The whole variable domain, remainder taken from reference TRBV18 and TRBJ1-1, is NAGVMQNPRHLVRRRGQEARLRCSPMKGHSHVYWYRQLPEEGLKFMVYLQKENIIDESGMPKERFSAEFPKEGPSILRIQQVVRGDSAAYFCASSSTGGGMNTEAFFGQGTRLTVV.

The sample holds one count of this clone. The chain combines TRBV25-1 with TRBJ2-7; D is uncertain. V gave up 3 bases and J gave up 7 bases, with 10 bases separating them. The CDR3 covers 12 residues. Germline lookup yields CDR1 MGHDK and CDR2 SYGVNS. This chain's CDR3 is CASSDGWREQYF. CDR3 nucleotide sequence: TGTGCCAGCAGTGACGGGTGGCGGGAGCAGTACTTC.

This clone showed up just once. The CDR3 loop reads CASSVGLNGEQFF. The CDR3 nucleotides are TGTGCCAGCAGCGTAGGGCTGAACGGCGAGCAGTTCTTC. The chain recombines TRBV9 with TRBJ2-1; D ambiguous. The germline CDR1 and CDR2 sequences are SGDLS and YYNGEE. The CDR3 length is 13 residues. Trimming took off 0 bases at V and 10 bases at J, with 11 bases between the two ends.

The CDR3 reads CASSITGAGANVLTF. DNA of the CDR3: TGTGCCAGTAGTATTACAGGGGCCGGGGCCAACGTCCTGACTTTC. The chain is built from TRBV19 and TRBJ2-6; 7 bases match TRBD1. Germline CDR1 is LNHDA and CDR2 is SQIVND (reference sequence). This CDR3 is 15 amino acids long. Trimming removed 3 bases from V and 4 bases from J; junction bases left unmatched: 3.

The chain employs TRBV5-6 and TRBJ2-5, with D possibly TRBD1 on 6 matching bases. The V and J ends lost 1 base and 5 bases respectively, with 15 bases between them. The CDR3 has 15 amino acids. Germline CDR1 is SGHDT and CDR2 is YYEEEE. The CDR3 is CASSLIAGAGETQYF. CDR3 nucleotides: TGTGCCAGCAGCTTGATTGCAGGGGCCGGCGAGACCCAGTACTTC. Full variable domain (remainder filled in from reference TRBV5-6 and TRBJ2-5): DAGVTQSPTHLIKTRGQQVTLRCSPKSGHDTVSWYQQALGQGPQFIFQYYEEEERQRGNFPDRFSGHQFPNYSSELNVNALLLGDSALYLCASSLIAGAGETQYFGPGTRLLVL.

V and J are TRBV7-9 and TRBJ2-2, with 9 nucleotides matching TRBD1. V dropped 5 bases and J dropped 5; count of bases not matched to a gene: 9. In germline, CDR1 is SEHNR, CDR2 FQNEAQ (reference sequence). This CDR3 has 16 amino acids. The CDR3: CASSPLPGQGTGELFF. In nucleotides, the CDR3 is TGTGCCAGCAGCCCACTCCCGGGACAGGGTACCGGGGAGCTGTTTTTT. The whole variable domain, remainder taken from reference TRBV7-9 and TRBJ2-2, is DTGVSQNPRHKITKRGQNVTFRCDPISEHNRLYWYRQTLGQGPEFLTYFQNEAQLEKSRLLSDRFSAERPKGSFSTLEIQRTEQGDSAMYLCASSPLPGQGTGELFFGEGSRLTVL.

This sequence joins TRBV6-6 and TRBJ2-2; tentative D call: TRBD1 (5 bases). In germline, CDR1 is MNHNY, CDR2 SVGAGI (reference sequence). This CDR3 contains 13 residues. Trimming stripped 6 bases from V and 4 bases from J, with 9 bases between. The CDR3 reads CASRTGATGELFF. In nucleotides, the CDR3 is TGTGCCAGCAGAACAGGAGCCACCGGGGAGCTGTTTTTT.

On this clone itself: At one of its ends the junction is not consistent with the germline gene, which may arise from a read error. The gene calls are TRBV7-7 and TRBJ2-2; D is ambiguous. There are 13 residues in the CDR3. The germline V gene has CDR1 SSHAT and CDR2 FNYEAQ (reference sequence). CDR3 region: CASSLSPAGELFF. The DNA of the CDR3 is TGTGCTAGCAGCTTAAGCCCAGCCGGGGAGCTGTTTTTT.

This clone was seen only once. V and J are TRBV4-1 and TRBJ2-7; the match to TRBD1 covers 8 bases. Germline V gene sequence: CDR1 MGHRA, CDR2 YSYEKL. This CDR3 comprises 16 residues. Trimming cost V 1 base and J 1 base; bases outside gene matches: 6. The CDR3 DNA follows: TGCGCCAGCAGCCAAGGTTCGGACAGGGATTCCTACGAGCAGTACTTC. Encoded protein: CASSQGSDRDSYEQYF.